The 8 T cell receptor beta chains reported below all come from one sample, sequenced in a study of T cells in Graves' hyperthyroidism and ophthalmopathy (dated by TCRdb to between 2018 and 2021). Libraries came from multiplex PCR. Data came from an Illumina HiSeq 2000. The TCR beta CDR3 regions were amplified from the RNA transcripts. The TCR CDR3 was subjected to a first round of RT-PCR using the HTBI primer set and the Qiagen OneStep RT-PCR kit. The raw public reads went through TCRdb reprocessing: fastp at Q25, MiXCR clone calling, in-frame beta chains kept. For every CDR3 protein sequence, its rows merge into one entry that carries the most common genes and DNA. A total of under 450,000 distinct CDR3 sequences appear in this sample, less than 20% of them only once. 13% to 15% of the sample lies in the top ten. Material: blood. These receptors all come from a woman in her late teens or twenties with Graves' hyperthyroidism.

Turning to this clonotype: No conserved phenylalanine or tryptophan ends this CDR3, so it is likely a read error. V is TRBV3-1 and J is TRBJ2-5, with D unclear. The CDR3 totals 14 residues. Germline V gene data show CDR1 as LGHDT and CDR2 as YNNKEL (reference sequence). Deletions cut 4 bases from V and 3 bases from J, with 12 bases between. CDR3 protein: CASSPNLKEETQYL. CDR3 nucleotide sequence: TGTGCCAGCAGCCCTAATCTGAAAGAAGAGACCCAGTACCTC.

This clonotype has a handful of counts. The chain employs TRBV4-2 and TRBJ2-5, with TRBD1 matching 12 bases. The CDR3 is 17 amino acids. CDR1 and CDR2 from the germline V gene are LGHNA and YNFKEQ. The ends lost 1 base at V and 5 bases at J; junction bases unmatched: 8. The DNA for the CDR3 is TGTGCCAGCAGCCAAGCCCCGGGACAGGGGGCAGGGGAGACCCAGTACTTC. It encodes CASSQAPGQGAGETQYF.

This clonotype was observed at least ten times. The rearrangement uses TRBV28 and TRBJ1-5; 9 positions match TRBD1. Germline values: CDR1 MDHEN, CDR2 SYDVKM. CDR3 length: 14 amino acids. V shed 6 bases, J shed 6 bases, and the junction held 6 bases outside the gene matches. DNA for the CDR3: TGTGCCAGCAGCCGGGACAGGGTACCTCAGCCCCAGCATTTT. The encoded protein is CASSRDRVPQPQHF.

This clonotype was found many times. At one end the junction does not follow the germline gene, possibly because of a read error. The genes are TRBV7-7 and TRBJ2-1; no clear D. The germline V gene has CDR1 SSHAT and CDR2 FNYEAQ (reference sequence). This CDR3 contains 15 residues. The CDR3 loop reads CASSVGRSSYNEQFF. CDR3 nucleotides: TGTGCTAGCAGTGTAGGCCGGAGCTCCTACAATGAGCAGTTCTTC.

This clonotype was counted ten times or more. The chain employs TRBV6-4 and TRBJ1-1; tentative D call: TRBD1 (5 bases). V dropped 8 bases and J dropped 3 bases, with 16 bases sitting between them. This CDR3 has 14 amino acids. Germline CDR1 is MRHNA and CDR2 is SNTAGT. This CDR3 is CASRQTGAYTEAFF. CDR3 in DNA: TGTGCCAGCCGTCAAACAGGAGCTTACACTGAAGCTTTCTTT.

This sequence joins TRBV6-2 or TRBV6-3 and TRBJ2-3, with D perhaps TRBD2 (6 bases). V was pared by 5 bases and J by 1 base, with 10 bases between. The CDR3 is made up of 14 amino acids. CDR1 and CDR2 (germline): MNHEY, SVGEGT. CDR3: CASSPGDGTDTQYF. Written as DNA, the CDR3 is TGTGCCAGCAGTCCGGGGGACGGCACAGATACGCAGTATTTT.

This clonotype was observed many times. This chain uses TRBV6-1 with TRBJ1-2; 8 bases map to TRBD1. The CDR3 has 17 amino acids. V lost 5 bases to trimming and J lost 6 bases; unmatched junction nucleotides: 17. Germline CDR1 is MNHNS and CDR2 is SASEGT. CDR3: CASSPILTWTGKDGYTF. DNA for the CDR3: TGTGCCAGCAGTCCAATCCTAACTTGGACAGGGAAGGATGGCTACACCTTC.

The chain couples TRBV28 to TRBJ2-7; no firm D call. The CDR3 contains 11 residues. Trimming took 6 bases from V and 7 from J, leaving 10 bases between them. Germline loops: CDR1 MDHEN, CDR2 SYDVKM. CDR3 DNA sequence: TGTGCCAGCAGCCCAAGACGGGAGCAGTACTTC. This gives the protein CASSPRREQYF.